The 9 T cell receptor beta chains listed next were all sequenced from one sample in a study of T cell responses to AZD1222 COVID-19 vaccine. The table came from immunoSEQ multiplex PCR; TCRdb's copy has only in-frame clones and leaves some out. The profile shows tens of thousands of clones, 85% to 90% of them singletons. The sequencing used peripheral blood, collected on day 0 of MenACWY control vaccination. These receptors were collected from an adult in good health.

The chain combines TRBV7-8 with TRBJ1-2; D not resolved. Trimming removed 3 bases at V and 4 bases at J, with 9 bases between. Germline V lookup: CDR1 SGHVS, CDR2 FQNEAQ. CDR3 length: 13 residues. This CDR3 is CASSLMEVYGYTF. In DNA, the CDR3 is TGTGCCAGCAGCTTGATGGAGGTCTATGGCTACACCTTC.

This CDR3 is CASSQTGGLNQPQHF. CDR3 bases: TGTGCCAGCAGTCAAACAGGGGGACTCAATCAGCCCCAGCATTTT. The chain couples TRBV6-2 or TRBV6-3 to TRBJ1-5; 8 bases line up with TRBD1. This CDR3 contains 15 residues. CDR1 and CDR2 from the germline V gene are MNHEY and SVGEGT. The J segment lost 3 bases and the V segment lost 5 bases, leaving 6 bases of the junction unmatched.

The chain employs TRBV6-1 and TRBJ1-1; 7 nucleotides match TRBD1. V shed 1 base and J 3 bases; nucleotides not matched to a gene: 5. The CDR3 sequence is 15 residues long. Germline values: CDR1 MNHNS, CDR2 SASEGT. CDR3 sequence (DNA): TGTGCCAGCAGTGAAGGACAGGGATTAGACACTGAAGCTTTCTTT. Its protein is CASSEGQGLDTEAFF.

This chain uses TRBV11-2 with TRBJ1-5; TRBD1 agrees at 8 bases. CDR3 size: 18 residues. The germline V gene encodes CDR1 SGHAT and CDR2 FQNNGV. V lost 0 bases, J lost 3 bases, and 10 bases stayed unmatched. CDR3 protein: CASSLDGNRGVANQPQHF. The CDR3 DNA sequence: TGTGCCAGCAGCTTAGATGGGAACAGGGGGGTTGCCAATCAGCCCCAGCATTTT. Based on the CDR3 plus reference TRBV11-2 and TRBJ1-5, the full variable domain is EAGVAQSPRYKIIEKRQSVAFWCNPISGHATLYWYQQILGQGPKLLIQFQNNGVVDDSQLPKDRFSAERLKGVDSTLKIQPAKLEDSAVYLCASSLDGNRGVANQPQHFGDGTRLSIL.

The CDR3: CASSLDRGGGNTIYF. CDR3 sequence (DNA): TGTGCCAGCAGCTTAGATCGGGGGGGAGGAAACACCATATATTTT. V usage is TRBV7-2 and J usage is TRBJ1-3; possible D gene TRBD1, 5 bases. CDR1 SGHTA and CDR2 FQGNSA come from the germline V gene. The CDR3 is made up of 15 amino acids. V shed 1 base and J shed 4 bases, with 11 bases lying between them.

The CDR3 DNA follows: TGTGCCAGCAGCCAAGATAGTCAGGAGGCCTACAATGAGCAGTTCTTC. It is translated as CASSQDSQEAYNEQFF. The genes are TRBV4-2 and TRBJ2-1; TRBD2 might be the D (5 bases). The CDR3 consists of 16 residues. Deletions cut 0 bases from V and 2 bases from J, with 11 bases between. Germline-derived CDR1 and CDR2 are LGHNA and YNFKEQ.

This chain links TRBV6-6 with TRBJ1-3; TRBD1 is a possible D gene (5 bases). Trimming cost V 5 bases and J 4 bases, with 18 bases left between them. Germline V gives CDR1 MNHNY, CDR2 SVGAGI (reference sequence). The CDR3 length is 16 residues. The CDR3 DNA reads TGTGCCAGCAGTGCTGCGGGACCCCTCGGAGGAAACACCATATATTTT. It specifies CASSAAGPLGGNTIYF.

This clone has just one count. The CDR3 bases are TGTGCCAGCAGCGGTACAGGGGCCACGAACACCGGGGAGCTGTTTTTT. Translating gives CASSGTGATNTGELFF. This chain uses TRBV5-5 with TRBJ2-2; TRBD1 aligns across 7 bases. Germline V gene lookup returns CDR1 SGHKS and CDR2 YYEKEE (reference sequence). Trimming cost V 4 bases and J 0 bases; bases outside gene matches: 6. The CDR3 is 16 residues long.

This clone has just one count. The J gene is TRBJ1-2, the V gene TRBV28, with D possibly matching TRBD1 (5 bases). Trimming cost V 3 bases and J 7 bases, with 15 bases left between them. This CDR3 contains 14 residues. Germline CDR1 MDHEN, CDR2 SYDVKM. The CDR3 DNA is TGTGCCAGCAGTTTTTCCCCCAGGGTAGGTGGCTACACCTTC. Translated, it gives CASSFSPRVGGYTF.